The 28 T cell receptor beta chains below all came from one sample that was sequenced in a study of cytomegalovirus exposure and HLA in healthy donors. The PCR contained 60 Vbeta and 13 Jbeta primers. Profiling relied on immunoSEQ multiplex PCR, and the TCRdb table lists in-frame clones only, not all of them. The table includes about 150,000 clones, about 80% detected once. Sequencing was performed on PBMCs. The receptors derive from a male donor in good health and CMV-seronegative.

V and J are TRBV11-3 and TRBJ2-5; tentative D call: TRBD1 (6 bases). The J call may not be correct, given that the DNA end is closer to TRBJ2-7. The CDR3 has 14 residues. Germline V lookup: CDR1 SGHNT, CDR2 YENEEA. CDR3 nucleotides: TGTGCCAGCAGCTTAGTACAGGGTCCCTACGAGCAGTACTTC. It yields the protein CASSLVQGPYEQYF.

This clone was seen a single time. The CDR3 region is CASSEAGTSGRWYYEQYF. CDR3 in DNA: TGTGCCAGCAGTGAAGCCGGGACTAGCGGGAGGTGGTACTACGAGCAGTACTTC. The chain uses TRBV2 and TRBJ2-7; the match to TRBD2 covers 15 bases. The ends lost 0 bases at V and 3 bases at J; junction bases unmatched: 6. The germline V gene has CDR1 SNHLY and CDR2 FYNNEI. This CDR3 is 18 amino acids long.

The gene calls are TRBV6-1 and TRBJ2-1; perhaps TRBD2 as D (6 bases). In germline, CDR1 is MNHNS, CDR2 SASEGT. Trimming removed 4 bases at V and 8 bases at J, with 15 bases between. The CDR3 covers 14 residues. The CDR3 nucleotides are TGTGCCAGCAGTGTAACCCCCGGCGGGGATGAGCAGTTCTTC. Its protein is CASSVTPGGDEQFF.

The chain carries TRBV6-5 and TRBJ1-5, with D uncertain. V was pared by 6 bases and J by 7 bases, with 10 bases between. In germline, CDR1 is MNHEY, CDR2 SVGAGI. The CDR3 consists of 12 residues. The CDR3 bases are TGTGCCAGCAGAGCAGGACTGCAGCCCCAGCATTTT. It encodes CASRAGLQPQHF.

The chain joins TRBV10-1 to TRBJ2-7, with D perhaps TRBD1 (6 bases). This CDR3 has 14 amino acids. CDR1 WNHNN and CDR2 SYGVQD come from the germline V gene (reference sequence). The V end was cut by 2 bases, the J end by 3 bases, with 11 bases between. In nucleotides, the CDR3 is TGCGCCAGCAGTGAGAGGACAGCCGACTACGAGCAGTACTTC. It translates to CASSERTADYEQYF.

With respect to this clone: This sample also contains other DNA sequences that code for the same CDR3. The V call is TRBV5-1, the J call TRBJ2-3, with 12 bases matching TRBD2. V was clipped by 3 bases and J by 5 bases; unmatched bases: 1. Germline V gene data show CDR1 as SGHRS and CDR2 as YFSETQ. The CDR3 totals 14 residues. CDR3 region: CASSSTSGGDTQYF. In DNA form, the CDR3 reads TGCGCCAGCAGCTCGACTAGCGGGGGAGATACGCAGTATTTT. The full variable domain, its missing parts supplied by reference TRBV5-1 and TRBJ2-3, is KAGVTQTPRYLIKTRGQQVTLSCSPISGHRSVSWYQQTPGQGLQFLFEYFSETQRNKGNFPGRFSGRQFSNSRSEMNVSTLELGDSALYLCASSSTSGGDTQYFGPGTRLTVL.

The chain carries TRBV5-1 and TRBJ1-1, with TRBD1 matching over 9 bases. CDR1 and CDR2 from the germline V gene are SGHRS and YFSETQ. This CDR3 comprises 14 residues. V shed 3 bases and J 5 bases; nucleotides not matched to a gene: 5. The CDR3 loop reads CASSSGQGATEAFF. The CDR3 DNA is TGCGCCAGCAGCTCGGGACAGGGAGCAACTGAAGCTTTCTTT. Full variable domain (rest looked up from reference TRBV5-1 and TRBJ1-1): KAGVTQTPRYLIKTRGQQVTLSCSPISGHRSVSWYQQTPGQGLQFLFEYFSETQRNKGNFPGRFSGRQFSNSRSEMNVSTLELGDSALYLCASSSGQGATEAFFGQGTRLTVV.

Of note for this clone: An end of the junction does not agree with germline; a read error may underlie this. The rearrangement joins TRBV29-1 to TRBJ2-1; TRBD2 matches at 8 bases. The CDR3 runs 12 residues. In germline, CDR1 is SQVTM, CDR2 ANQGSEA. The CDR3 bases are TGCAGCGTAGAAGAAGGGACTAGACTACAGTTCTTC. It yields the protein CSVEEGTRLQFF.

CDR3 in DNA: TGTGCCAGCAGCCAAGATTCAGGGGGCAAGAATTCACCCCTCCACTTT. As protein: CASSQDSGGKNSPLHF. This sequence joins TRBV4-2 and TRBJ1-6, with 8 positions matching TRBD1. After removal of 0 bases from V and 7 bases from J, the junction contained 5 bases not matched to a gene. The CDR3 runs to 16 residues. In germline, CDR1 is LGHNA, CDR2 YNFKEQ.

The rearrangement uses TRBV4-1 and TRBJ2-5, with TRBD2 matching over 14 bases. The tail of the sequence fits TRBJ2-7 better, so the J call may be wrong. Germline V gene data show CDR1 as MGHRA and CDR2 as YSYEKL. The CDR3 runs 18 residues. The CDR3 nucleotides read TGCGCCAGCAGCCAACAGACTAGCGGGGGGGCCGGGGTCCACGAGCAGTACTTC. Protein sequence: CASSQQTSGGAGVHEQYF.

V is TRBV6-5 and J is TRBJ1-1, with 7 bases that match TRBD1. V shed 2 bases, J shed 4 bases, and the junction held 4 bases outside the gene matches. CDR1 is MNHEY and CDR2 is SVGAGI in the germline V gene. This CDR3 contains 14 residues. The CDR3 protein is CASSYKGAITEAFF. The CDR3 DNA reads TGTGCCAGCAGTTACAAGGGGGCCATCACTGAAGCTTTCTTT.

The chain couples TRBV15 to TRBJ2-7, with D possibly TRBD2 on 5 matching bases. Germline CDR1 LNHNV, CDR2 YYDKDF (reference sequence). The CDR3 runs to 13 residues. With 3 bases removed from V and 3 bases from J, the gap between germline ends came to 9 bases. The CDR3: CATSSTGIYEQYF. The CDR3 DNA reads TGTGCCACCAGCAGCACCGGGATCTACGAGCAGTACTTC.

The chain has TRBV6-6 and TRBJ1-6; D is possibly TRBD1 (6 bases). Germline-derived CDR1 and CDR2 are MNHNY and SVGAGI (reference sequence). The CDR3 covers 15 residues. Deletions cut 2 bases from V and 7 bases from J, with 12 bases between. Here the CDR3 reads CASSYGQKGNSPLHF. DNA for the CDR3: TGTGCCAGCAGTTACGGACAGAAAGGGAATTCACCCCTCCACTTT.

The gene calls are TRBV30 and TRBJ2-6; TRBD2 is a possible D gene (6 bases). The V gene's germline CDR1 is GTSNPN and CDR2 SVGIG (reference sequence). There are 14 residues in the CDR3. Trimming left V 5 bases short and J 4 bases short, with 12 bases between. Here the CDR3 reads CAWGGARGANVLTF. Here the CDR3 DNA reads TGTGCCTGGGGCGGGGCGCGCGGGGCCAACGTCCTGACTTTC.

The chain has TRBV19 and TRBJ1-1; possibly TRBD1 for D (6 bases). CDR3 length: 15 amino acids. Germline-derived CDR1 and CDR2 are LNHDA and SQIVND (reference sequence). Between the trimmed V and J ends, which lost 8 bases and 5 bases, there was a span of 21 bases. Written as DNA, the CDR3 is TGTGCCAGTTTAGGGGGTCAGGGAAGAGGAACTGAAGCTTTCTTT. It yields the protein CASLGGQGRGTEAFF. Based on the CDR3 plus reference TRBV19 and TRBJ1-1, the full variable domain is DGGITQSPKYLFRKEGQNVTLSCEQNLNHDAMYWYRQDPGQGLRLIYYSQIVNDFQKGDIAEGYSVSREKKESFPLTVTSAQKNPTAFYLCASLGGQGRGTEAFFGQGTRLTVV.

The chain uses TRBV9 and TRBJ1-4; D is perhaps TRBD1 (6 bases). Trimming took 0 bases from V and 5 from J, leaving 11 bases between them. CDR3 length: 15 residues. Germline CDR1 and CDR2: SGDLS and YYNGEE. CDR3 nucleotides: TGTGCCAGCAGCGTAGGGGGGACACCAAATGAAAAACTGTTTTTT. Its protein is CASSVGGTPNEKLFF.

The chain combines TRBV6-1 with TRBJ1-1; 8 nucleotides agree with TRBD1. With V trimmed by 4 bases and J by 3 bases, 4 bases remained unmatched. The CDR3 covers 14 residues. Per the germline V gene, CDR1 is MNHNS and CDR2 is SASEGT. This CDR3 reads CASSGQGPHTEAFF. The CDR3, as DNA: TGTGCCAGCAGTGGACAGGGGCCCCACACTGAAGCTTTCTTT.

The genes are TRBV6-5 and TRBJ2-4; 7 nucleotides align to TRBD2. Germline trimming cut 8 bases from V and 0 bases from J; bases unmatched to any gene: 1. This CDR3 has 13 residues. Germline V lookup: CDR1 MNHEY, CDR2 SVGAGI. For the CDR3, the DNA is TGTGCCAGCGGGGGGGTAGCCAAAAACATTCAGTACTTC. Its protein product is CASGGVAKNIQYF.

The J gene is TRBJ2-2, the V gene TRBV5-8; tentatively, D is TRBD1 (6 bases). This CDR3 comprises 15 residues. Trimming left V 5 bases short and J 0 bases short, with 11 bases between. Germline V gene data show CDR1 as SGHTS and CDR2 as YDEGEE. CDR3 bases: TGTGCCAGCAGAGAAAGGACAGCGAACACCGGGGAGCTGTTTTTT. It encodes CASRERTANTGELFF.

The chain couples TRBV19 to TRBJ1-3; no clear D gene. Germline values: CDR1 LNHDA, CDR2 SQIVND (reference sequence). Trimming removed 9 bases from V and 0 bases from J, with 15 bases in between. This CDR3 is 15 amino acids long. CDR3 in amino acids: CASRAGPSSGNTIYF. DNA for the CDR3: TGTGCCAGCCGGGCGGGCCCCAGCTCTGGAAACACCATATATTTT.

The chain joins TRBV6-5 to TRBJ1-2; no reliable D call. CDR1 and CDR2 from the germline V gene are MNHEY and SVGAGI. This CDR3 is 14 amino acids long. Trimming removed 0 bases at V and 8 bases at J, with 13 bases between. In DNA form, the CDR3 reads TGTGCCAGCAGTTACTCGAATAGGAGGTACGGCTACACCTTC. As protein: CASSYSNRRYGYTF.

The chain carries TRBV7-2 and TRBJ2-1, with TRBD1 matching over 9 bases. The trim removed 0 bases at V and 0 bases at J, leaving 0 bases unmatched. The CDR3 has 16 amino acids. Germline loops: CDR1 SGHTA, CDR2 FQGNSA. As DNA, the CDR3 is TGTGCCAGCAGCTTAGCGACAGGGGGCTCCTACAATGAGCAGTTCTTC. Protein: CASSLATGGSYNEQFF.

This clone was counted a single time. This chain joins TRBV12-5 and TRBJ2-7; weak D call: TRBD1 (6 bases). Germline lookup yields CDR1 LGHNT and CDR2 FRNRAP. V was shortened by 1 base and J by 3 bases, with 13 bases between the two germline ends. CDR3 size: 15 residues. CDR3 sequence (DNA): TGTGCTAGTGGTTTGGCCCAGGGGAGAATCTACGAGCAGTACTTC. Protein product: CASGLAQGRIYEQYF. Combining the CDR3 with reference TRBV12-5 and TRBJ2-7 gives the whole variable domain DARVTQTPRHKVTEMGQEVTMRCQPILGHNTVFWYRQTMMQGLELLAYFRNRAPLDDSGMPKDRFSAEMPDATLATLKIQPSEPRDSAVYFCASGLAQGRIYEQYFGPGTRLTVT.

The chain recombines TRBV18 with TRBJ2-2, with unresolved D. Trimming removed 5 bases at V and 0 bases at J, with 7 bases between. In germline, CDR1 is KGHSH, CDR2 LQKENI. The CDR3 runs to 14 residues. CDR3 amino acids: CASSATPNTGELFF. The DNA for the CDR3 is TGTGCCAGCTCAGCGACACCGAACACCGGGGAGCTGTTTTTT.

The rearrangement uses TRBV10-3 and TRBJ1-1; 7 bases line up with TRBD1. The CDR3 loop spans 13 amino acids. The V gene's germline CDR1 is ENHRY and CDR2 SYGVKD. With 4 bases clipped from V and 4 bases from J, the junction kept 3 bases outside the gene matches. The CDR3 protein is CAISATGTTEAFF. The CDR3 nucleotides read TGTGCCATCAGTGCGACAGGGACCACTGAAGCTTTCTTT.

The rearrangement links TRBV5-6 to TRBJ2-1; 11 positions match TRBD2. The CDR3 loop spans 16 amino acids. Germline V gene data show CDR1 as SGHDT and CDR2 as YYEEEE. The trim removed 4 bases at V and 2 bases at J, leaving 5 bases unmatched. CDR3 sequence reads: CASSIIAGGPYNEQFF. For the CDR3, the DNA is TGTGCCAGCAGCATAATAGCGGGAGGGCCCTACAATGAGCAGTTCTTC.

The rearrangement uses TRBV5-1 and TRBJ2-1; TRBD2 matches 10 bases. This CDR3 spans 16 amino acids. V dropped 4 bases and J dropped 0; count of bases not matched to a gene: 4. CDR1 and CDR2 (germline): SGHRS, YFSETQ. CDR3 protein: CASSTSGGASYNEQFF. DNA of the CDR3: TGCGCCAGCAGCACCAGCGGGGGGGCCTCCTACAATGAGCAGTTCTTC.

Only one count was recorded for this clone. The chain links TRBV6-5 to TRBJ1-3; tentatively, D is TRBD1 (5 bases). CDR3 length equals 15 residues. The germline gives CDR1 MNHEY, CDR2 SVGAGI. V lost 1 base and J lost 1, with 8 bases in between. For the CDR3, the DNA is TGTGCCAGCAGTTACTTTGCAGGGTCTGGAAACACCATATATTTT. This translates into CASSYFAGSGNTIYF.